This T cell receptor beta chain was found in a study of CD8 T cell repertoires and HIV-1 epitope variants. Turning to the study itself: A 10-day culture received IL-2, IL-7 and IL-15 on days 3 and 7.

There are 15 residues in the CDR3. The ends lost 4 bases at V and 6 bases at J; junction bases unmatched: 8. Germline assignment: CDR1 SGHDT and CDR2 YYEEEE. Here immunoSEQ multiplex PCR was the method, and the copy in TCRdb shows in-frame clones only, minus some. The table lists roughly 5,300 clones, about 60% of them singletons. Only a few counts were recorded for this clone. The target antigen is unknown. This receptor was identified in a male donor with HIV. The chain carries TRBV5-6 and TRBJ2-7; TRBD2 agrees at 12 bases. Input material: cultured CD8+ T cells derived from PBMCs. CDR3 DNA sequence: TGTGCCAGCAGCACATCGACTAGCGGGAGTTCCGAGCAGTACTTC. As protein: CASSTSTSGSSEQYF.